Presented here are 19 T cell receptor beta chains from one specimen sequenced in a study of brain T cells in children with intractable seizures. The repertoire was sequenced with immunoSEQ multiplex PCR; TCRdb's copy has only in-frame clones and lacks some. The table includes approximately 44,000 clones, more than 80% detected once. The input for sequencing was peripheral blood, taken at surgery. All receptors come from a girl aged 2 to 10 with tuberous sclerosis and intractable seizures.

The rearrangement links TRBV5-1 to TRBJ1-2; perhaps TRBD1 as D (6 bases). V gave up 5 bases and J gave up 2 bases, with 7 bases separating them. The CDR3 runs 12 residues. Germline CDR1 SGHRS, CDR2 YFSETQ. The CDR3 spells CASRGANYGYTF. CDR3 DNA: TGCGCCAGCAGGGGGGCGAACTATGGCTACACCTTC.

The chain is built from TRBV9 and TRBJ1-1; the D is unclear. CDR1 is SGDLS and CDR2 is YYNGEE in the germline V gene. The V and J ends lost 2 bases and 4 bases respectively, with 9 bases between them. The CDR3 is made up of 13 amino acids. CDR3 residues: CASSVGDRTEAFF. The DNA of the CDR3 is TGTGCCAGCAGCGTTGGGGATCGCACTGAAGCTTTCTTT.

The CDR3 DNA reads TGTGCCAGCAGCATTGTAAAGAGACACTTGATACCCAGTTCACCCCTCCACTTT. Protein sequence: CASSIVKRHLIPSSPLHF. J is TRBJ1-6 and V is TRBV21-1; the table calls TRBD1, which could not be checked here. TRBV21-1 is deemed a pseudogene. This CDR3 has 18 amino acids.

The chain is built from TRBV18 and TRBJ2-1; D gene uncertain. The CDR3 is 15 residues long. Germline V gives CDR1 KGHSH, CDR2 LQKENI. V dropped 1 base and J dropped 7 bases, with 14 bases sitting between them. The CDR3 reads CASSPLLLSANEQFF. DNA for the CDR3: TGTGCCAGCTCACCACTTCTTTTATCTGCGAATGAGCAGTTCTTC.

The chain couples TRBV7-9 to TRBJ1-3; 8 positions agree with TRBD1. In germline, CDR1 is SEHNR, CDR2 FQNEAQ (reference sequence). J gave up 4 bases and V 3 bases, and 5 bases lay outside the gene matches. The CDR3 sequence is 15 residues long. The CDR3 DNA reads TGTGCCAGCAGCTTTACACAGGGGGAAGGAAACACCATATATTTT. Translated: CASSFTQGEGNTIYF.

The CDR3 reads CASSIYGPNYGYTF. The CDR3 region has the DNA TGCGCCAGCAGCATTTATGGGCCCAACTATGGCTACACCTTC. The chain uses TRBV5-1 and TRBJ1-2; D call uncertain. This CDR3 is built from 14 residues. V was cut by 4 bases and J by 2 bases, with 12 bases left in between. The germline V gene encodes CDR1 SGHRS and CDR2 YFSETQ.

The chain carries TRBV5-6 and TRBJ2-5; possibly TRBD2 for D (5 bases). V was shortened by 4 bases and J by 7 bases, with 11 bases between the two germline ends. The CDR3 runs to 12 residues. Germline V CDR1 and CDR2: SGHDT, YYEEEE. The CDR3 protein is CASSPDFGTQYF. In DNA form, the CDR3 reads TGTGCCAGCAGCCCGGACTTTGGGACCCAGTACTTC.

This clone was counted a single time. The chain joins TRBV5-1 to TRBJ2-5; 10 nucleotides align to TRBD2. J gave up 4 bases and V 0 bases, and 12 bases lay outside the gene matches. Germline V gene lookup returns CDR1 SGHRS and CDR2 YFSETQ. The CDR3 length is 18 residues. CDR3 in DNA: TGCGCCAGCAGCTTGGTCACTAGCGGGGATTCTCGGGCAGAGACCCAGTACTTC. Protein sequence: CASSLVTSGDSRAETQYF.

V and J are TRBV5-4 and TRBJ1-1; D gene ambiguous. Trimming left V 9 bases short and J 1 base short, with 13 bases between. CDR3 length equals 13 residues. Germline loops: CDR1 SGHNT, CDR2 YYREEE (reference sequence). CDR3 nucleotide sequence: TGTGCCACTCTCAAAGTCCCGAACACTGAAGCTTTCTTT. This encodes CATLKVPNTEAFF. Drawing the rest from reference TRBV5-4 and TRBJ1-1, the complete variable domain is ETGVTQSPTHLIKTRGQQVTLRCSSQSGHNTVSWYQQALGQGPQFIFQYYREEENGRGNFPPRFSGLQFPNYSSELNVNALELDDSALYLCATLKVPNTEAFFGQGTRLTVV.

The chain couples TRBV5-6 to TRBJ2-7, with no clear D. CDR3 length: 11 residues. CDR1 SGHDT and CDR2 YYEEEE come from the germline V gene. The germline V and J ends were trimmed by 3 bases and 3 bases, with 4 bases remaining between them. CDR3 sequence: CASSSDYEQYV. The CDR3 region has the DNA TGTGCCAGCAGCTCCGACTACGAGCAGTACGTC.

In its sample, this clone was seen once. The rearrangement uses TRBV18 and TRBJ1-1, with TRBD1 as a possible D gene (5 bases). This CDR3 region has 15 residues. Per germline, CDR1 KGHSH and CDR2 LQKENI. V was shortened by 3 bases and J by 1 base, with 12 bases between the two germline ends. The CDR3 is CASSPGGTRNTEAFF. CDR3 nucleotides: TGTGCCAGCTCACCTGGGGGGACTCGGAACACTGAAGCTTTCTTT.

The chain employs TRBV19 and TRBJ1-5, with 8 bases lining up with TRBD1. CDR1 is LNHDA, CDR2 SQIVND, per germline (reference sequence). V shed 5 bases, J shed 2 bases, and the junction held 5 bases outside the gene matches. The CDR3 totals 15 residues. CDR3: CASSSQGAGNQPQHF. CDR3 DNA: TGTGCCAGTAGTTCCCAGGGGGCTGGCAATCAGCCCCAGCATTTT.

Details on this clone: The same CDR3 is also encoded by other DNA sequences in this sample. J is TRBJ1-1 and V is TRBV30; the D is unclear. The CDR3 totals 12 residues. Trimming removed 0 bases at V and 1 base at J, with 3 bases between. Germline V gene data show CDR1 as GTSNPN and CDR2 as SVGIG (reference sequence). The CDR3 region is CAWSVGNTEAFF. The CDR3 DNA sequence: TGTGCCTGGAGTGTGGGGAACACTGAAGCTTTCTTT.

This rearrangement joins TRBV5-1 to TRBJ1-2; D not resolved. With 4 bases removed from V and 5 bases from J, the gap between germline ends came to 6 bases. Germline V gene sequence: CDR1 SGHRS, CDR2 YFSETQ. This CDR3 has 11 amino acids. CDR3 amino acids: CASSGSYGYTF. In nucleotides, the CDR3 is TGCGCCAGCAGCGGCTCTTATGGCTACACCTTC.

The V call is TRBV30, the J call TRBJ1-2; D is unresolved. The CDR3 totals 16 residues. Germline values: CDR1 GTSNPN, CDR2 SVGIG (reference sequence). Between the trimmed V and J ends, which lost 3 bases and 4 bases, there was a span of 21 bases. This CDR3 is CAWSKVPNTRSYGYTF. In DNA, the CDR3 is TGTGCCTGGAGCAAAGTCCCGAACACACGTAGCTATGGCTACACCTTC.

This clone was recorded once. This chain joins TRBV4-2 and TRBJ1-2, with D perhaps matching TRBD1 (5 bases). This CDR3 has 12 amino acids. The V gene's germline CDR1 is LGHNA and CDR2 YNFKEQ. V was clipped by 1 base and J by 6 bases, with 6 bases between them. CDR3 DNA: TGTGCCAGCAGCCAAGGGGGGGATGGCTACACCTTC. It specifies CASSQGGDGYTF.

This chain links TRBV12-5 with TRBJ2-3; 7 positions match TRBD1. Germline CDR1 is LGHNT and CDR2 is FRNRAP. V trimming: 7 bases; J trimming: 1 base; junction bases outside the gene matches: 11. The CDR3 has 16 residues. CDR3: CASASPTGTGTDTQYF. CDR3 sequence (DNA): TGTGCTAGTGCCAGCCCGACAGGGACGGGCACAGATACGCAGTATTTT.

The chain joins TRBV7-8 to TRBJ1-5; 8 positions match TRBD1. This CDR3 spans 18 amino acids. Per the germline V gene, CDR1 is SGHVS and CDR2 is FQNEAQ. V was clipped by 5 bases and J by 3 bases; unmatched bases: 15. This CDR3 is CASSDLPWTGPFNQPQHF. The CDR3 region has the DNA TGTGCCAGCAGCGATCTACCATGGACAGGGCCATTCAATCAGCCCCAGCATTTT. Variable domain in full (rest from reference TRBV7-8 and TRBJ1-5): GAGVSQSPRYKVAKRGQDVALRCDPISGHVSLFWYQQALGQGPEFLTYFQNEAQLDKSGLPSDRFFAERPEGSVSTLKIQRTQQEDSAVYLCASSDLPWTGPFNQPQHFGDGTRLSIL.

The genes are TRBV24-1 and TRBJ2-1; 12 nucleotides line up with TRBD1. CDR1 is KGHDR and CDR2 is SFDVKD in the germline V gene. With 3 bases clipped from V and 1 base from J, the junction kept 15 bases outside the gene matches. This CDR3 has 21 residues. The CDR3 bases are TGTGCCACCAGTGATCCCCCTTGGGACAGGGGGCCGTCGGGATCCTACAATGAGCAGTTCTTC. The encoded protein is CATSDPPWDRGPSGSYNEQFF.